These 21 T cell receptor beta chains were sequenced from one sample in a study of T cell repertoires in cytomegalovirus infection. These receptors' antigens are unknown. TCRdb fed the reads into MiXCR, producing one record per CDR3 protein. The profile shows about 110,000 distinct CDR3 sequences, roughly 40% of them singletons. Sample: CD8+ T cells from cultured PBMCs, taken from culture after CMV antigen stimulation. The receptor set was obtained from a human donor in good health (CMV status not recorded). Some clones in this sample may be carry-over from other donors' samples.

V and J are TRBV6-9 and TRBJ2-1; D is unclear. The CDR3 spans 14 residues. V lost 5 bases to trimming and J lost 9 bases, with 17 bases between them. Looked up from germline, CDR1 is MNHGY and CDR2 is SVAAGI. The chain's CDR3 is CASSQGYPSSEQFF. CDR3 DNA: TGTGCCAGCAGTCAAGGGTATCCGTCCAGTGAGCAGTTCTTC.

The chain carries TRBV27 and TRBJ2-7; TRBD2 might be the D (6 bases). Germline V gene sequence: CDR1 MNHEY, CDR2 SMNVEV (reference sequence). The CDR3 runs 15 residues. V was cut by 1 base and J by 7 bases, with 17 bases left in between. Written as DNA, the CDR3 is TGTGCCAGCAGTTTATTCGGGACTGGGGGTGGAGAGCAGTACTTC. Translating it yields CASSLFGTGGGEQYF.

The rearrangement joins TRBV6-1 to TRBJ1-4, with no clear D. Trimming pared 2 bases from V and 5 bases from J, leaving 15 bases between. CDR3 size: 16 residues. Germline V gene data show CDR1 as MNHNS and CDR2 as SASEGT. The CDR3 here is CASSEFRLAGNEKLFF. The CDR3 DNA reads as TGTGCCAGCAGTGAATTTCGGCTGGCGGGGAATGAAAAACTGTTTTTT.

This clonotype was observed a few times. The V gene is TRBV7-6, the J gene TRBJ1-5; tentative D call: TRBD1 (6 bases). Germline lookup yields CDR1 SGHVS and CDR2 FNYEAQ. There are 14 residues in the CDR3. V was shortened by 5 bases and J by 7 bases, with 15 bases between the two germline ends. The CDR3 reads CASSPGQRSQPQHF. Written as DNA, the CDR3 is TGTGCCAGCAGCCCCGGACAGAGATCCCAGCCCCAGCATTTT.

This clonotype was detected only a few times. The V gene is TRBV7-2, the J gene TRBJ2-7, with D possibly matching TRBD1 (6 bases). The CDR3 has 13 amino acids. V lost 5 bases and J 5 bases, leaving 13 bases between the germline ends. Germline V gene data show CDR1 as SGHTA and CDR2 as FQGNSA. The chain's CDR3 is CASSPQGHDEQYF. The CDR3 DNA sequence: TGTGCCAGCAGCCCCCAGGGGCACGACGAGCAGTACTTC.

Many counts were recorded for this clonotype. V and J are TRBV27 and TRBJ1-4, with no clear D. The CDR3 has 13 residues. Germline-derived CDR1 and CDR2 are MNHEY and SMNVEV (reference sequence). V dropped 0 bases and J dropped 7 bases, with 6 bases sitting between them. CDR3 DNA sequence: TGTGCCAGCAGTTTATCTAAAGGTGAAAAACTGTTTTTT. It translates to CASSLSKGEKLFF.

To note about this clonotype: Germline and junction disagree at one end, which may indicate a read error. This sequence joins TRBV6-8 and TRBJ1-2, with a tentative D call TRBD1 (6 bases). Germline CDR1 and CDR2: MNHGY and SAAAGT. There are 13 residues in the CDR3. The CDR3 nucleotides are TGTACCAGCAGTTACGGACAGTCCTATGGCTACACCTTC. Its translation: CTSSYGQSYGYTF.

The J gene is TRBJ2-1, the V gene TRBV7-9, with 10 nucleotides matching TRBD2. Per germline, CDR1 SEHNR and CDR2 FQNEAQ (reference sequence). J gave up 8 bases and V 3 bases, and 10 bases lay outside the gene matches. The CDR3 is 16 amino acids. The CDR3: CASSFHKRGGGYEQFF. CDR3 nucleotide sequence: TGTGCCAGCAGCTTTCACAAGCGGGGGGGCGGGTATGAGCAGTTCTTC.

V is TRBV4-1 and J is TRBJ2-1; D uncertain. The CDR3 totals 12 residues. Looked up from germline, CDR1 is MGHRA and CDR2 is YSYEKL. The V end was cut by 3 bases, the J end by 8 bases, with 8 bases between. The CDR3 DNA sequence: TGCGCCAGCAGCCATAAAATCGATGAGCAGTTCTTC. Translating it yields CASSHKIDEQFF.

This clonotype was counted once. CDR3 residues: CASGLAGQVHTGELFF. The CDR3 DNA sequence: TGTGCTAGTGGTTTGGCGGGACAGGTACACACCGGGGAGCTGTTTTTT. The V and J genes are TRBV12-5 and TRBJ2-2, with 8 nucleotides matching TRBD1. Germline trimming cut 1 base from V and 3 bases from J; bases unmatched to any gene: 4. The CDR3 runs to 16 residues. The germline V gene has CDR1 LGHNT and CDR2 FRNRAP. Using reference TRBV12-5 and TRBJ2-2 for the parts outside the CDR3, the full variable domain is DARVTQTPRHKVTEMGQEVTMRCQPILGHNTVFWYRQTMMQGLELLAYFRNRAPLDDSGMPKDRFSAEMPDATLATLKIQPSEPRDSAVYFCASGLAGQVHTGELFFGEGSRLTVL.

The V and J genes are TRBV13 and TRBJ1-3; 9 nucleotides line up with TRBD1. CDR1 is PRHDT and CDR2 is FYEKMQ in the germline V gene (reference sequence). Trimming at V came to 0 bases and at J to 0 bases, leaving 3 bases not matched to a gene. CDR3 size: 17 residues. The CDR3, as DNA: TGTGCCAGCAGCTTAGGGGGACAGGGCCTCTCTGGAAACACCATATATTTT. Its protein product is CASSLGGQGLSGNTIYF.

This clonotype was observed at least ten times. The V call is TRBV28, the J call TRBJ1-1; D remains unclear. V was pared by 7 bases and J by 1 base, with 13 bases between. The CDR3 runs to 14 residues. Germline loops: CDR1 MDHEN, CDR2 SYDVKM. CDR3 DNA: TGTGCCAGCACTACTAGCCCACAGAACACTGAAGCTTTCTTT. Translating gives CASTTSPQNTEAFF.

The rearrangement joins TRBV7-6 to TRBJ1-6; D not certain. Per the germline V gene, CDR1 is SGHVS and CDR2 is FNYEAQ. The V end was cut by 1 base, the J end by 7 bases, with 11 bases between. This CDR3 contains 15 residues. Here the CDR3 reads CASSLGGELNSPLHF. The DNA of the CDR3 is TGTGCCAGCAGCTTAGGCGGGGAGTTAAATTCACCCCTCCACTTT.

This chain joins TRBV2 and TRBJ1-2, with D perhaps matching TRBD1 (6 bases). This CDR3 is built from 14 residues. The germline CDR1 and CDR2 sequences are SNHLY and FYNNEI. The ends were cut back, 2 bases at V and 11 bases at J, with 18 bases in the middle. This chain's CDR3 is CASSETGGTFDYTF. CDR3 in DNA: TGTGCCAGCAGTGAAACAGGCGGGACATTTGATTACACCTTC.

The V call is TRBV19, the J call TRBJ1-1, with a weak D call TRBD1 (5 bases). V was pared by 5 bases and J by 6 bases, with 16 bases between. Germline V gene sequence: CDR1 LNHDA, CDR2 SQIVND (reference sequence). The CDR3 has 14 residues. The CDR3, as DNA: TGTGCCAGTAGTTGGGGTGTTGAGGGGTCTGAAGCTTTCTTT. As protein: CASSWGVEGSEAFF. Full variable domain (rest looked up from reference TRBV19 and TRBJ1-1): DGGITQSPKYLFRKEGQNVTLSCEQNLNHDAMYWYRQDPGQGLRLIYYSQIVNDFQKGDIAEGYSVSREKKESFPLTVTSAQKNPTAFYLCASSWGVEGSEAFFGQGTRLTVV.

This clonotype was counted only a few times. DNA for the CDR3: TGTGCCAGCACCTCGACTAGGATCGGGGAGCTGTTTTTT. Residues: CASTSTRIGELFF. The chain is built from TRBV5-6 and TRBJ2-2; possible D gene TRBD2, 6 bases. Germline CDR1 and CDR2: SGHDT and YYEEEE. The CDR3 is made up of 13 amino acids. V lost 6 bases to trimming and J lost 7 bases, with 13 bases between them. The variable domain in full, with the rest retrieved from reference TRBV5-6 and TRBJ2-2, is DAGVTQSPTHLIKTRGQQVTLRCSPKSGHDTVSWYQQALGQGPQFIFQYYEEEERQRGNFPDRFSGHQFPNYSSELNVNALLLGDSALYLCASTSTRIGELFFGEGSRLTVL.

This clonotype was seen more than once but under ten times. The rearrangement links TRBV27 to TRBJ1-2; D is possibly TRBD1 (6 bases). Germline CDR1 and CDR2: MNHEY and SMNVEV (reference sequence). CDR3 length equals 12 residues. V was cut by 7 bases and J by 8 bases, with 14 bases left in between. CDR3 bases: TGTGCCAGCAAAGTAGGGGGAGTGGGCTACACCTTC. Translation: CASKVGGVGYTF.

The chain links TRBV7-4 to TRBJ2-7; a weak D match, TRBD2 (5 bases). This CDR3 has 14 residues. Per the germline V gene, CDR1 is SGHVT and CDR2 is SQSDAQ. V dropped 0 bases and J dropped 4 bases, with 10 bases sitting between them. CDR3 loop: CASSLAELGYEQYF. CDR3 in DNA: TGTGCCAGCAGCTTAGCCGAACTAGGATACGAGCAGTACTTC.

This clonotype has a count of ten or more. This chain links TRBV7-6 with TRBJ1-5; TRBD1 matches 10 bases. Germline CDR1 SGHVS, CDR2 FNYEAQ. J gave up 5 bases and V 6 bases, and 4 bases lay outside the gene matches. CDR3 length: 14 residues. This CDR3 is CASSPGTGDQPQHF. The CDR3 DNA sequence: TGTGCCAGCAGTCCCGGGACAGGGGATCAGCCCCAGCATTTT.

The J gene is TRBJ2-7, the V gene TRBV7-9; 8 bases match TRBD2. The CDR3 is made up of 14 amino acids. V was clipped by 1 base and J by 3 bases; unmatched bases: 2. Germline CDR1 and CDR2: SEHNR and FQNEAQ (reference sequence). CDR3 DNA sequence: TGTGCCAGCAGCTTAGAACTAGCGGTCTACGAGCAGTACTTC. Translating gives CASSLELAVYEQYF.

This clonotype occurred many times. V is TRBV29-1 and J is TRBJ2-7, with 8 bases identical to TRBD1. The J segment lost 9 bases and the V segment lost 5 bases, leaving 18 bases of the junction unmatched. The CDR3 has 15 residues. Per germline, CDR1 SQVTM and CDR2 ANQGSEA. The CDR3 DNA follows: TGCAGCGTTACGCCTACCGGGACAGGCGGCACAGTGCAGTACTTC. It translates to CSVTPTGTGGTVQYF.